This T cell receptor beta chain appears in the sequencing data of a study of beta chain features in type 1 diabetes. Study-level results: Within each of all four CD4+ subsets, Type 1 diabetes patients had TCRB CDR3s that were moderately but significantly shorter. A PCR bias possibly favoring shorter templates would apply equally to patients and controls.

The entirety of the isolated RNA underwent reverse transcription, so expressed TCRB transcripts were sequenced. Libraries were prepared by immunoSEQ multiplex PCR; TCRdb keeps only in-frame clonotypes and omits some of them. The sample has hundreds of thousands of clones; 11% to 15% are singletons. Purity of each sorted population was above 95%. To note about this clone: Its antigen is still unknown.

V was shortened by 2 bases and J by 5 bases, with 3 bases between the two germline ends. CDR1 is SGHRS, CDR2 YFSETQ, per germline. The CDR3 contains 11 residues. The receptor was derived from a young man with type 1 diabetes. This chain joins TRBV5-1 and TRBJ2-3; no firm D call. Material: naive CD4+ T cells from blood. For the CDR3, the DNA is TGCGCCAGCAGCTTTGTAGATACGCAGTATTTT. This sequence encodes CASSFVDTQYF. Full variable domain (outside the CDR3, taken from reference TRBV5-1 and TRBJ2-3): KAGVTQTPRYLIKTRGQQVTLSCSPISGHRSVSWYQQTPGQGLQFLFEYFSETQRNKGNFPGRFSGRQFSNSRSEMNVSTLELGDSALYLCASSFVDTQYFGPGTRLTVL.